Reported below is one T cell receptor (beta chain). It lacks a known antigen. Base quality data are lacking; no much larger clone is found one base away. The V end loses 0 bases and the J end loses 8 bases, and a stretch of 9 bases separates them. The germline V gene provides CDR1 SGDLS and CDR2 YYNGEE. The CDR3 measures 14 amino acids from cysteine to phenylalanine. The kept DNA is CDR3 alone, 42 bases in frame from the first base. This sample was included in a study of blood T cell repertoires in COVID-19 (TCRdb year 2020). As for the study more broadly: Collaborator samples came from the United States, Italy and Spain and covered acute and convalescent phases of COVID-19. The prospective study material was composed of cDNA or gDNA derived from T cells, B-cell-depleted T cells, or PBMCs. Deeply sampled blood TCRbeta repertoires from subjects exposed to, actively infected with, or recovered from COVID-19 were included in the dataset. A freely available public database, intended as a resource for researchers studying the immune response to SARS-CoV-2, is where the repertoires were released. Samples were obtained from the ongoing ImmuneRACE study (first 160 participants) and from over 1,000 subjects provided by 6 global collaborators. A de-identified subject ID, COVID-19 status, age in years and sex were almost always included in the sample metadata. HLA class I and class II types, where available, came from metadata supplied by the sample provider rather than from assay-based typing.

Findings and caveats that apply to the study as a whole: How much clinical and demographic metadata was included differed by source and by participant, and the metadata was provided uncurated.

TCRbeta CDR3 regions were amplified from genomic DNA using the immunoSEQ Assay, a bias-controlled multiplex PCR. As for how the authors treated the data: Nucleated cell counts per sample were estimated from amplification of reference gene primers within the assay. Sequence reads were collapsed and filtered to measure the absolute abundance of every unique TCRbeta CDR3 rearrangement. For each sample, productive Simpson clonality was calculated by taking the square root of Simpson's diversity index across productive rearrangements. Drawn from immuneACCESS, this table holds only the in-frame rearrangements with V and J called that TCRdb kept. Clones are partly lost; checked studies trace under half to an unresolved V gene and leave the rest unexplained. V, J and clone size are taken as reported in that table, and D and trimming were inferred from the DNA itself. In this sample the table shows fewer than 300,000 clones, around 90% of which occur a single time. The top ten clonotypes cover about 0.74% of the sample.

The collaborating institutions used their own protocols to collect whole blood in K2EDTA tubes. For TCRbeta analysis, collaborators shipped samples as frozen whole blood, isolated PBMCs, or DNA extracted from either of those sample types. The chain was built from TRBV9 and TRBJ1-6; no D segment can be confidently identified. This receptor was taken from a woman in her 30s with acute or convalescent COVID-19. Source material: peripheral blood. The sequenced DNA: TGTGCCAGCAGCGTAGGCGGTTTCGATTCACCCCTCCACTTT. This encodes CASSVGGFDSPLHF.